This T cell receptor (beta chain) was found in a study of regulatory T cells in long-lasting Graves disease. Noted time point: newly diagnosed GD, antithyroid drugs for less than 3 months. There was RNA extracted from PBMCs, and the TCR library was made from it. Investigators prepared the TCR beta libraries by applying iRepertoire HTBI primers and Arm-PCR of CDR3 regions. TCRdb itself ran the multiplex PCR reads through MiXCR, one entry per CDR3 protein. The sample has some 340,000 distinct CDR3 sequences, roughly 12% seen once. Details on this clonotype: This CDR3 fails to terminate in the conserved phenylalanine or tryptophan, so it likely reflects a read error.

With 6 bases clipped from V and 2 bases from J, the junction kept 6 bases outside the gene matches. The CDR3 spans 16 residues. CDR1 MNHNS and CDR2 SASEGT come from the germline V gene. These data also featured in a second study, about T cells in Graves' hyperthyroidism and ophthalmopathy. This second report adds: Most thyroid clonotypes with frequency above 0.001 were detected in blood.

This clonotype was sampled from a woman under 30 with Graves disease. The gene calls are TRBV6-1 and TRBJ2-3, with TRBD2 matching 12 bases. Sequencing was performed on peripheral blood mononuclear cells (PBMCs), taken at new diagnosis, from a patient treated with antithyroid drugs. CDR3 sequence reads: CASRPRLAGATDTQYI. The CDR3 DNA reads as TGTGCCAGCAGACCGAGACTAGCGGGGGCCACAGATACGCAGTATATT.